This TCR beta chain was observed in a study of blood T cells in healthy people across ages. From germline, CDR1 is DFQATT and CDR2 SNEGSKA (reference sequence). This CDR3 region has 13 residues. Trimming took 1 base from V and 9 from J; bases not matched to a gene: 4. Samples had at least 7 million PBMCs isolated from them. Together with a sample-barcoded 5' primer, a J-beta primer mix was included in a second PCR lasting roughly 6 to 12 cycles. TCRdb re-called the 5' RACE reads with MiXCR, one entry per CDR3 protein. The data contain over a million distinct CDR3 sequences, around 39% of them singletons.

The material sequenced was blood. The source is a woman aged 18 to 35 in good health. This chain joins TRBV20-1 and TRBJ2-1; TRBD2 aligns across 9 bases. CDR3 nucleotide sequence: TGCAGTGCTAGAGGGACTAGCGATAGTGAGCAGTTCTTC. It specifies CSARGTSDSEQFF.